The source of this T cell receptor beta chain is a study of shared clonotypes between healthy human individuals. Study-wide results and caveats: Naive CD4 clonotype sharing across a handful of donors was around 5%. Enrolling few donors narrowed the genetic and exposure-history diversity that was represented.

Worth noting for this clone: Its specificity is not known.

Produced via immunoSEQ multiplex PCR; TCRdb's table is partial and in-frame only. The data contain millions of clones, roughly 92% of them singletons. The origin of this receptor is a man aged 18-30 years in good health. The sample consisted of naive CD4+ T cells sorted from blood. Subset in this sample: CD45RA+ positively selected.

For the CDR3, the DNA is TGCGCCAGCAGCCAACCTACGGGCAGGGGGCCTAATCAGCCCCAGCATTTT. Encoded protein: CASSQPTGRGPNQPQHF. This chain uses TRBV4-1 with TRBJ1-5; TRBD1 matches 8 bases. Germline CDR1 MGHRA, CDR2 YSYEKL. This CDR3 spans 17 amino acids. J lost 4 bases, V lost 2 bases, and 10 bases had no gene match.